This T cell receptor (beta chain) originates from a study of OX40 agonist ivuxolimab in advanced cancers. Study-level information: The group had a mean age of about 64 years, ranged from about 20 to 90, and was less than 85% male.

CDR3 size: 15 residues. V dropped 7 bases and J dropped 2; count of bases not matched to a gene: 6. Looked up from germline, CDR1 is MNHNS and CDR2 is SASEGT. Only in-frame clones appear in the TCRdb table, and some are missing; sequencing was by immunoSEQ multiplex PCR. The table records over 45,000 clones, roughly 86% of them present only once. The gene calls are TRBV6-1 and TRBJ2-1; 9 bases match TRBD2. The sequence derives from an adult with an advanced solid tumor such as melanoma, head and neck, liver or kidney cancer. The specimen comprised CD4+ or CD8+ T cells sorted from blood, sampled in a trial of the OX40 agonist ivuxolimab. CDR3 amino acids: CASTRAGGAYNEQFF. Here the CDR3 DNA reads TGTGCCAGCACCCGGGCGGGGGGGGCCTACAATGAGCAGTTCTTC.